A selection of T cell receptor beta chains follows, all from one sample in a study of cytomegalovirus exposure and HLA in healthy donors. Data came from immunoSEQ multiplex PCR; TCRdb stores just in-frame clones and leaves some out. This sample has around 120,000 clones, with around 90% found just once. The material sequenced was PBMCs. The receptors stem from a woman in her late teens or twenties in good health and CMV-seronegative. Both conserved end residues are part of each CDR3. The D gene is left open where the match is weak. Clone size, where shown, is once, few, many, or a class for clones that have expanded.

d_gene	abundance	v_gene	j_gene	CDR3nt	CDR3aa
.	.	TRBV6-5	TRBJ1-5	TGTGCCAGCAGCACGGACAGCCTCAGCAATCAGCCCCAGCATTTT	CASSTDSLSNQPQHF
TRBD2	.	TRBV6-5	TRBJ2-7	TGTGCCAGCAGTAGGCTAGCGGGACGCGAGCAGTACTTC	CASSRLAGREQYF
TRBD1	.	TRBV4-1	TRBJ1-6	TGCGCCAGCAGCCACGGACAGGGGAATAATTCACCCCTCCACTTT	CASSHGQGNNSPLHF
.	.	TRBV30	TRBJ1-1	TGTGCCTGGAGTCCAGGTGGGGGGACTGAAGCTTTCTTT	CAWSPGGGTEAFF
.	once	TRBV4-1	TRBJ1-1	TGCGCCAGCAGCCAGGTCAGGGACTATTCCGTCAAAGCTTTCTTT	CASSQVRDYSVKAFF
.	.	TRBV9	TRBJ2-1	TGTGCCAGCAGCGTCGCAGACAGACTCGCTTTCAATGAGCAGTTCTTC	CASSVADRLAFNEQFF
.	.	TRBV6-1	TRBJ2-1	TGTGCCAGCAGTGAATTAAGGGGCTCCTACAATGAGCAGTTCTTC	CASSELRGSYNEQFF
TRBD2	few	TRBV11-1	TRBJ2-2	TGTGCCAGCAGCTTCCTAGGGGGACTAGCGGGAGCTGGCGGGGAGCTGTTTTTT	CASSFLGGLAGAGGELFF
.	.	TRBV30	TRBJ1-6	TGTGCCTGGGGGGAAAGGACCCTAGGAGGTTCACCCCTCCACTTT	CAWGERTLGGSPLHF
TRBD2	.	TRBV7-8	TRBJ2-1	TGTGCCAGCAGCTTAGCAAGGCTAGCGGGAGGAAATGAGCAGTTCTTC	CASSLARLAGGNEQFF
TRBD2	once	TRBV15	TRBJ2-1	TGTGCCACCAGCAGACGACCCATGGGGGGGAACTACAATGAGCAGTTCTTC	CATSRRPMGGNYNEQFF
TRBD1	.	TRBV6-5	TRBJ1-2	TGTGCCAGCAGTTCGGGACAGGGGAACTATGGCTACACCTTC	CASSSGQGNYGYTF
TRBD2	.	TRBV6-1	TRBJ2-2	TGTGCCAGCAGTGGGTATCTAGCGGGGGTTACCGGGGAGCTGTTTTTT	CASSGYLAGVTGELFF
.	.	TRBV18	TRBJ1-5	TGTGCCAGCTTACTACTCAACGTCCGAGAAGATCCAGGGCCCCCGGAGCCCCAGCATTTT	CASLLLNVREDPGPPEPQHF
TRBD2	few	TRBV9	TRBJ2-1	TGTGCCAGCAGCGCCGACCGACTAGCGGGGGGCGATGAGCAGTTCTTC	CASSADRLAGGDEQFF
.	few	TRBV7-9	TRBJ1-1	TGTGCCAGCAGCCGAGGGGGGAACACTGAAGCTTTCTTT	CASSRGGNTEAFF
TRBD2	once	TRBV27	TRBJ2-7	TGTGCCAGCAGCCCAAGCGGGGGCTGGAGCTCCTACGAGCAGTACTTC	CASSPSGGWSSYEQYF
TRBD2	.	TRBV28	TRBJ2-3	TGTGCCAGCAGTACTCGGGGGGGGAGCCTAAGAGGGTTGATCACAGATACGCAGTATTTT	CASSTRGGSLRGLITDTQYF
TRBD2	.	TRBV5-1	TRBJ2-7	TGCGCCAGCAGCGGGACTAGTCCCTACGAGCAGTACTTC	CASSGTSPYEQYF
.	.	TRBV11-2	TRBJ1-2	TGTGCCAGCAGCTCGCGGGACCGAAGTATCGGTGGCTACACCTTC	CASSSRDRSIGGYTF
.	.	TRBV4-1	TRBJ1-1	TGCGCCAGCAGCCAGATTCTAGTGATGAACACTGAAGCTTTCTTT	CASSQILVMNTEAFF
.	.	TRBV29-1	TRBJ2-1	TGCAGCGTTGTCAGCGTTGGCTCCTACAATGAGCAGTTCTTC	CSVVSVGSYNEQFF
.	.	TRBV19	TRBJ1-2	TGTGCCAGTAGTATAGCGGGGGACTATGGCTACACCTTC	CASSIAGDYGYTF
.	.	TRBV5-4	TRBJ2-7	TGTGCCAGCAGCCTGAATGGCAGAACCTACGAGCAGTACTTC	CASSLNGRTYEQYF
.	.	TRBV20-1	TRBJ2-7	TGCAGTGCCTCCCCTGGAGGGGAGCAGTACTTC	CSASPGGEQYF